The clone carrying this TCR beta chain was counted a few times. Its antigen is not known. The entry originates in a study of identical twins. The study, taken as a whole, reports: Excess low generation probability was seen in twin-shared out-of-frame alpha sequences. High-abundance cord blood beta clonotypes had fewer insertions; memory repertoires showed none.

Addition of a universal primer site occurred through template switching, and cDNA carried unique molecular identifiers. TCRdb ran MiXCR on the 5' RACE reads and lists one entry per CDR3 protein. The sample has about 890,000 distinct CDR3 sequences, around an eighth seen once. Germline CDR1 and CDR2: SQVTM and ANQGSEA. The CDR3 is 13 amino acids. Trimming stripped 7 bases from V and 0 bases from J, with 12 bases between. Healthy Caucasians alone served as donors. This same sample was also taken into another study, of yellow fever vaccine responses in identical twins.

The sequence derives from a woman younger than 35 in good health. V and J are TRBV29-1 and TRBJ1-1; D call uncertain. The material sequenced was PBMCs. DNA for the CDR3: TGCAGCGCCCTGAGGCAAATGAACACTGAAGCTTTCTTT. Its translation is CSALRQMNTEAFF.